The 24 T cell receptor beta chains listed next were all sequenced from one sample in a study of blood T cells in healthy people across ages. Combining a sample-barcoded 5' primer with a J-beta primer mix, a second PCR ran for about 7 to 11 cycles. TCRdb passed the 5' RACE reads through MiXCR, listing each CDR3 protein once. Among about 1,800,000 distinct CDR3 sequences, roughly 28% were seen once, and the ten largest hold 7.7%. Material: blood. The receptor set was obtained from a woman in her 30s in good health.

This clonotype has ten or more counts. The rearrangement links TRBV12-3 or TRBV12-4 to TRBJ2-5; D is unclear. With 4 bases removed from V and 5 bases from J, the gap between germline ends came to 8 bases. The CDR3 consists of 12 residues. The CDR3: CASSSMLETQYF. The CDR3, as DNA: TGTGCCAGCAGTTCAATGCTTGAGACCCAGTACTTC.

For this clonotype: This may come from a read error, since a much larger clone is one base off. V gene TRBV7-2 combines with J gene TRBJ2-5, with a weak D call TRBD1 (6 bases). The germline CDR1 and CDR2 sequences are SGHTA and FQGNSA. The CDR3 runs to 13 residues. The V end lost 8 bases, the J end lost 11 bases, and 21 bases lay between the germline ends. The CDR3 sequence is CASARVAEGEQYF. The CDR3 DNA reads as TGTGCCAGCGCTCGAGTGGCTGAGGGGGAGCAGTACTTC. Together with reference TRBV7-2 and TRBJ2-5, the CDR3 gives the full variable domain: GAGVSQSPSNKVTEKGKDVELRCDPISGHTALYWYRQSLGQGLEFLIYFQGNSAPDKSGLPSDRFSAERTGGSVSTLTIQRTQQEDSAVYLCASARVAEGEQYFGPGTRLLVL.

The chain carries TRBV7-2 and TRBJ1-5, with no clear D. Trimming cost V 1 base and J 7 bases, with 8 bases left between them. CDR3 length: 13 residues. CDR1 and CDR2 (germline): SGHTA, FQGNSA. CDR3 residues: CASSLDIGQPQHF. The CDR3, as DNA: TGTGCCAGCAGCTTAGATATTGGACAGCCCCAGCATTTT.

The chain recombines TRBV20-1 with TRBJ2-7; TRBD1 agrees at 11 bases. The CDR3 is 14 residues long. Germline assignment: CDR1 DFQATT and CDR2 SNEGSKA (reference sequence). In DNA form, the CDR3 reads TGCAATGCCACCGGGACAGGGGGTGGGTACGAGCAGTACTTC. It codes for CNATGTGGGYEQYF.

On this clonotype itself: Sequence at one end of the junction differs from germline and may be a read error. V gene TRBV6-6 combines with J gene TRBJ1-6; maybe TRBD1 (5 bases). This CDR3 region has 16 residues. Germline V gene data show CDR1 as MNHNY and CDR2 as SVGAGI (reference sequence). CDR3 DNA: TGTGCCAGCAGTTACTCGGTGGGGCAGGGAAATTTACCCCTCCACTTT. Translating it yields CASSYSVGQGNLPLHF.

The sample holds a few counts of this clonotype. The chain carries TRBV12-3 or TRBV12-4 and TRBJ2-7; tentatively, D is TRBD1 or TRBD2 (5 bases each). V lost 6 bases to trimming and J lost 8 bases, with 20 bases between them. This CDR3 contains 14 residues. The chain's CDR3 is CASSQGTSRMKQYF. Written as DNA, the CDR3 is TGTGCCAGCAGCCAAGGGACCAGCCGAATGAAGCAGTACTTC.

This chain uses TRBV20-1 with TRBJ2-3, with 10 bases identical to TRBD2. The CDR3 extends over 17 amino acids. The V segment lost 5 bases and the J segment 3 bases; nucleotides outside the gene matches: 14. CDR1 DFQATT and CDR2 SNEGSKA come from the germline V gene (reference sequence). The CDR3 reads CSAEDPRNSGGTDTQYF. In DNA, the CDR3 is TGCAGTGCTGAAGATCCCCGGAATAGCGGGGGGACAGATACGCAGTATTTT.

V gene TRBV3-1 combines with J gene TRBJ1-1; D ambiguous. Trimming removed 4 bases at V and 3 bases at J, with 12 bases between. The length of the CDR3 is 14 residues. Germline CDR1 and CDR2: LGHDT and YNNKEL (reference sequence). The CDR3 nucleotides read TGTGCCAGCAGCCGTTCCGCGCCGTACACTGAAGCTTTCTTT. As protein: CASSRSAPYTEAFF.

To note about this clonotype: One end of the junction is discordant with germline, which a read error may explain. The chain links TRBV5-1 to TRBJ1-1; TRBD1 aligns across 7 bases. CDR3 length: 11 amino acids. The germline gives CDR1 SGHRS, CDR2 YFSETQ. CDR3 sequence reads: CASSPGGDSFF. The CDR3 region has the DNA TGCGCCAGCAGCCCTGGCGGGGACAGCTTTTTT.

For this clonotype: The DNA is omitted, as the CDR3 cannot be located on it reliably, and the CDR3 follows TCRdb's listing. The CDR3 loop reads CASSSSGLGIDTQYF. The gene calls are TRBV12-3 or TRBV12-4 and TRBJ2-3; the table's D call of TRBD2 was not tested on the DNA. The CDR3 is 15 residues long, counting both termini.

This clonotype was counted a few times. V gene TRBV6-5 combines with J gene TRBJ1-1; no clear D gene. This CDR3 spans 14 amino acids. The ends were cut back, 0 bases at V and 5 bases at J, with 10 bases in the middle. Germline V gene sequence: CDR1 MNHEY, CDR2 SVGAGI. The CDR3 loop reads CASSYSLGMTEAFF. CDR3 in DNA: TGTGCCAGCAGTTACTCTTTGGGGATGACTGAAGCTTTCTTT.

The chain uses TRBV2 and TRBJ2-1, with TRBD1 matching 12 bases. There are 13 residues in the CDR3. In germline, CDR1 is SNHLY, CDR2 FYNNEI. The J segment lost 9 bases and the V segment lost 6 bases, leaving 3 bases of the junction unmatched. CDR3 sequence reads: CASRGTGGGEQFF. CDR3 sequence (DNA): TGTGCCAGCAGAGGGACAGGGGGCGGTGAGCAGTTCTTC.

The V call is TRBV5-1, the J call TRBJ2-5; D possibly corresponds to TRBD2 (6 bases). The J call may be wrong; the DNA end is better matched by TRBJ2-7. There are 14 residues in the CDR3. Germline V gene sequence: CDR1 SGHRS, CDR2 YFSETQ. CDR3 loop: CASSTGDGAYEQYF. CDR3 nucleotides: TGCGCCAGCAGCACGGGGGACGGAGCCTACGAGCAGTACTTC.

In nucleotides, the CDR3 is TGTGCCAGCAGCCCCGAGAGCGGACTTAGCACAGATACGCAGTATTTT. The encoded protein is CASSPESGLSTDTQYF. The V and J genes are TRBV7-2 and TRBJ2-3; D perhaps matches TRBD2 (5 bases). In germline, CDR1 is SGHTA, CDR2 FQGNSA. V dropped 5 bases and J dropped 0 bases, with 15 bases sitting between them. There are 16 residues in the CDR3.

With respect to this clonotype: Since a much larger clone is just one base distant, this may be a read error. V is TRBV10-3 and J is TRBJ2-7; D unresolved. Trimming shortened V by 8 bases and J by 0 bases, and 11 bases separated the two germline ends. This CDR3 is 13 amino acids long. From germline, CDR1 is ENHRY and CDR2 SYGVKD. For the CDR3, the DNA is TGTGCCATCGCGCAGGAGATCTCCTACGAGCAGTACTTC. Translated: CAIAQEISYEQYF.

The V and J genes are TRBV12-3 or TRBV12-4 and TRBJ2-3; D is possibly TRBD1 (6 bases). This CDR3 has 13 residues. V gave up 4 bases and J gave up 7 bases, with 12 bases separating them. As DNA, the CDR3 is TGTGCCAGCAGTTCCAGGGGTGGTAATACGCAGTATTTT. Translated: CASSSRGGNTQYF.

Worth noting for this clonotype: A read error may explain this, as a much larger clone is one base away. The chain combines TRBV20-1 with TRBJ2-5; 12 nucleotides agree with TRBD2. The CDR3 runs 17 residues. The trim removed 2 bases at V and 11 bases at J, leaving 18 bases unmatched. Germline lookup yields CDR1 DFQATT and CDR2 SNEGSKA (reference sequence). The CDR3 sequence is CSARPFSSGRGRNEQYF. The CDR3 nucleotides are TGCAGTGCTAGACCCTTTTCTAGCGGGAGGGGTCGGAATGAGCAGTACTTC.

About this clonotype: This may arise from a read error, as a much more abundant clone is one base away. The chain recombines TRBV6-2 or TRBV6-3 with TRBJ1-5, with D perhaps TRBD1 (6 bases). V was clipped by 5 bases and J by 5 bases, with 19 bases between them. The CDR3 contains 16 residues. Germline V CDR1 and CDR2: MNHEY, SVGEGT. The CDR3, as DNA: TGTGCCAGCAGTGATGAACGTTACCACAGGGATCAGCCCCAGCATTTT. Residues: CASSDERYHRDQPQHF.

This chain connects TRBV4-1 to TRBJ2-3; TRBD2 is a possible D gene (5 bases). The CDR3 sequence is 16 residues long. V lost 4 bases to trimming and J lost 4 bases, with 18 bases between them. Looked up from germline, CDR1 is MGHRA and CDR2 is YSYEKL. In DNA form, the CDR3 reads TGCGCCAGCAGCCGCGGCGGGCCCCCTAACGCAGATACGCAGTATTTT. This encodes CASSRGGPPNADTQYF.

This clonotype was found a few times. CDR3 nucleotide sequence: TGTGCCAGCAGCCCTATAATCGGGACAGCCCCTAAAGATTCACCCCTCCACTTT. Its protein is CASSPIIGTAPKDSPLHF. The chain uses TRBV7-3 and TRBJ1-6; 7 nucleotides line up with TRBD1. The CDR3 is 18 residues long. J was trimmed by 8 bases and V by 5 bases; bases with no gene match: 18. The V gene's germline CDR1 is SGHTA and CDR2 FQGTGA.

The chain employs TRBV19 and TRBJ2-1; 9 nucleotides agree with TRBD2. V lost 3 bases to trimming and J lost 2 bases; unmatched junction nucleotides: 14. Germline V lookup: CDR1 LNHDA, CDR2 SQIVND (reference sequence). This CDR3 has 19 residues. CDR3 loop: CASSISGSGSPYPYNEQFF. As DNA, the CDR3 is TGTGCCAGTAGTATCTCGGGTAGCGGGAGCCCCTACCCCTACAATGAGCAGTTCTTC.

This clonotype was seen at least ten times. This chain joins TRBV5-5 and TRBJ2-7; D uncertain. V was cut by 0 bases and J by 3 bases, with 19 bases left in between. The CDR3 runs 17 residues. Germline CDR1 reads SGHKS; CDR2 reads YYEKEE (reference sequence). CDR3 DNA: TGTGCCAGCAGCTTGGCCCTTGGCGCCGGCGGTCTCTACGAGCAGTACTTC. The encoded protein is CASSLALGAGGLYEQYF. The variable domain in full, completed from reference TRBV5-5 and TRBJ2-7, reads DAGVTQSPTHLIKTRGQQVTLRCSPISGHKSVSWYQQVLGQGPQFIFQYYEKEERGRGNFPDRFSARQFPNYSSELNVNALLLGDSALYLCASSLALGAGGLYEQYFGPGTRLTVT.

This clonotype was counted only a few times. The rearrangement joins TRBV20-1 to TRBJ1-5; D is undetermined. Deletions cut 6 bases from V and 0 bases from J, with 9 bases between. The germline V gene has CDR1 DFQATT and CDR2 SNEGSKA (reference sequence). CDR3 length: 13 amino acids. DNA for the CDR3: TGCAGTGCCCGAGAGTATAGCAATCAGCCCCAGCATTTT. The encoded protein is CSAREYSNQPQHF.

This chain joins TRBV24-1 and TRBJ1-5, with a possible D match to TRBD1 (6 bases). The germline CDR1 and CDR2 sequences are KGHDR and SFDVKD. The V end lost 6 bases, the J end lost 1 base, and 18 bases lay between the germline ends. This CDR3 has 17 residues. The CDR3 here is CATSIYRDTRSNQPQHF. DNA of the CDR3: TGTGCCACCAGTATCTACCGGGACACCAGGAGCAATCAGCCCCAGCATTTT.